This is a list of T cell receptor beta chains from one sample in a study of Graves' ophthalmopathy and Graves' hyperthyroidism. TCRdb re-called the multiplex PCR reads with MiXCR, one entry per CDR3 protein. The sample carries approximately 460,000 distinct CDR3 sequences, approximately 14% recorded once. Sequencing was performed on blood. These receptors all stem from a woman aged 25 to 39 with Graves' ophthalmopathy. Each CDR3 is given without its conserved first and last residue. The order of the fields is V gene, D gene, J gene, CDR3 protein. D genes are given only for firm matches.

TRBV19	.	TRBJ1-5	ASSQSRNQPQH
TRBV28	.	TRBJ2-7	ASSLWGSLKPQY
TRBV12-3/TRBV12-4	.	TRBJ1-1	ASREENTEAF
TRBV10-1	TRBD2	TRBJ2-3	ASSKLAGGDTDTQY
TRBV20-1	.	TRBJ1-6	TGSPLH
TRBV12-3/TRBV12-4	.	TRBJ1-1	ASSFGGPTEAC
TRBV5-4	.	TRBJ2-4	ASSTRTALRNIQY
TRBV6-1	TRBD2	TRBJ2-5	ASSDWREGVETQY
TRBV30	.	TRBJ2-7	AWRLEFGEQY
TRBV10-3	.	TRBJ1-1	AISEKANTEAF
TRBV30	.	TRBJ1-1	AWRWSDTEAF
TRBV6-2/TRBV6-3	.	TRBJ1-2	ASSWGRNGYT
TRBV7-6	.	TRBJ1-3	ASSSQGETGNTIY
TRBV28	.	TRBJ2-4	ASSSQGNKNIQY
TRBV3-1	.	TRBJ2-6	ASLRSGANVLT
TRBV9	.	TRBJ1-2	ASSVDREGNYGYT
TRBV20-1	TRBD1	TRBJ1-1	SALGRDRGGTEAF
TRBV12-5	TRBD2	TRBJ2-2	ASGLLSGSVGELF
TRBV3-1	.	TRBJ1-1	ASSPGRRLDTEAF
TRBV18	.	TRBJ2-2	ASSPNGVENTGELF
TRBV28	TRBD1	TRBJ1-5	ASSWDRSASYQPQH
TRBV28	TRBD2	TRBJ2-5	ASRDGTSGRIATGETQY
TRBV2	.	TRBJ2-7	ASKGDSYEQY
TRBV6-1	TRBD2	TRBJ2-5	ASRDLAGGIETQY
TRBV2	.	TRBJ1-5	ASSASDRPQH
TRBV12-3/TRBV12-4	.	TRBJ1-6	ASRRRVAGKILNSPLH
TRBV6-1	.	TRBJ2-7	ASAGEGPYEQY
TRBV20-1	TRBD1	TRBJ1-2	SAETGQGRQYGYT
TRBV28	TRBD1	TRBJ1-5	ASSLWAGQGAGQPQH
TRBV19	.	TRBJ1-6	ASSDTYNSPLH
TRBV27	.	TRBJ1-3	ASSSRGNGNTIY
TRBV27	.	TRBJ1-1	ASSLSEGGYTEAF
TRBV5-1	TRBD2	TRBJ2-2	ASSSNRPGTSLNTGELF
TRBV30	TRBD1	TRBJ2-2	AVDRDGGTGELF
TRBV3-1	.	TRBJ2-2	ASSQRGNTGELF
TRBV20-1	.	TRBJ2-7	SARHRGIYEQY
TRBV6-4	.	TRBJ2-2	ASRQNRAGELF
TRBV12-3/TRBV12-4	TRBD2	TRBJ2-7	ASSSGTAQY
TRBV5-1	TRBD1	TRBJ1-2	ASSLAQGAPYGYT
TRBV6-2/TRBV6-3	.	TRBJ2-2	ASRWTVRTGELF
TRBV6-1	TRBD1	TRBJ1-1	ASSAQRRDRLPNTEAF
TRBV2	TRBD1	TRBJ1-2	ASRETGDGYT
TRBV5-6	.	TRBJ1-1	ASSLPTDYTEAF
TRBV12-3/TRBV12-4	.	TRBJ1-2	ASSLSTDYGYT
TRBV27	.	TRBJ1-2	ASSFRSGNYGYT
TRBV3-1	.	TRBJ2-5	ASSQGAGTVETQY
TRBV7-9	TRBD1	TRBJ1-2	ASSSVPGTEGYT
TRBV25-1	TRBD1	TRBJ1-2	ASSERDRAYGYT
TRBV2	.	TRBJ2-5	ASKGGTQY
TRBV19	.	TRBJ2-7	ASSIDPPPGVEQY
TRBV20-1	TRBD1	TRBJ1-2	SAGDREGYSGYT
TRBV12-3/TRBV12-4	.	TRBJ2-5	ASRDQETQY
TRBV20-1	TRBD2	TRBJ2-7	SAGPRVAGIYEQY
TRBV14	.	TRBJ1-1	ASSQDRPGRF
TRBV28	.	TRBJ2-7	ASSLVRSNHYEQY
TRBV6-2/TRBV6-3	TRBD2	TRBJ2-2	ASSYRGLVGGGDLF